This passage covers 2 T cell receptor beta chains from one sample sequenced in a study of T cell responses to AZD1222 COVID-19 vaccine. This table comes from immunoSEQ multiplex PCR, and its TCRdb copy is limited to in-frame clones, with some not included. The sample yields approximately 100,000 clones, less than 90% seen once. Sequences were derived from peripheral blood, sampled 28 days after the second AZD1222 dose. The receptor source for this set is an adult who received the AZD1222 COVID-19 vaccine.

The chain uses TRBV7-9 and TRBJ2-2; 10 bases are shared with TRBD1. The V gene end was trimmed by 3 bases and the J gene end by 7 bases; junction bases not matched to a gene: 8. There are 16 residues in the CDR3. Germline V gene lookup returns CDR1 SEHNR and CDR2 FQNEAQ (reference sequence). The CDR3 sequence: CASSFKTGGADGELFF. DNA of the CDR3: TGTGCCAGCAGCTTCAAGACAGGGGGCGCGGACGGGGAGCTGTTTTTT.

This chain connects TRBV9 to TRBJ1-3; D possibly corresponds to TRBD1 (5 bases). From germline, CDR1 is SGDLS and CDR2 YYNGEE. The CDR3 is made up of 14 amino acids. V was shortened by 6 bases and J by 0 bases, with 10 bases between the two germline ends. The CDR3 DNA is TGTGCCAGCACCCAGGGTCTCTCTGGAAACACCATATATTTT. Translation gives CASTQGLSGNTIYF.